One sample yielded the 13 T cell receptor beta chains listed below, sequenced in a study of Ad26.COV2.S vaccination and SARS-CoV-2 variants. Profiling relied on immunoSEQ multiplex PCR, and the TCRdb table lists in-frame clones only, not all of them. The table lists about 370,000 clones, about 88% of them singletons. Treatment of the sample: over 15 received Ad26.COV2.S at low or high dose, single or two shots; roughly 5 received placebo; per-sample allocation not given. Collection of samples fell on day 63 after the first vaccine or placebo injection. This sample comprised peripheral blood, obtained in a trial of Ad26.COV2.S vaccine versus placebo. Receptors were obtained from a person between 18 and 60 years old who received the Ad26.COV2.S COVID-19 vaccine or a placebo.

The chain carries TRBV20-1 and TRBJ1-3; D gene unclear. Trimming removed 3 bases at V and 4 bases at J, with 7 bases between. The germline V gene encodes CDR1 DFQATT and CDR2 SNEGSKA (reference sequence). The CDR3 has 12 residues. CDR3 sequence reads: CSASNNGNTIYF. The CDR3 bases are TGCAGTGCTAGTAATAACGGAAACACCATATATTTT.

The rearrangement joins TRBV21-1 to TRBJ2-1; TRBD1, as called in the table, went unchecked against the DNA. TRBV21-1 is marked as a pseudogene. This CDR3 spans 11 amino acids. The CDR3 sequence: CASSKVQEQFF. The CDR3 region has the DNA TGTGCCAGCAGCAAAGTACAGGAGCAGTTCTTC.

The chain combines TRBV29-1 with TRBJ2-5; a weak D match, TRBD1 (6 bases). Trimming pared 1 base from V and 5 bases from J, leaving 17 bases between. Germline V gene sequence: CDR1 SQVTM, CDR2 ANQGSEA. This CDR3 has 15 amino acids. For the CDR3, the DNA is TGCAGCGTTGAAGTGGTGGGGGCTAAGGGGGAGACCCAGTACTTC. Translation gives CSVEVVGAKGETQYF.

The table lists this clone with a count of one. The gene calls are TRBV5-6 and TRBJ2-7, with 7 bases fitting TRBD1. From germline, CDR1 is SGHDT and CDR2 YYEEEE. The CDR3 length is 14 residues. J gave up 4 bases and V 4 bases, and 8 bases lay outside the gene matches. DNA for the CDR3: TGTGCCAGCAGCCCCGAAGGGGGCTCTTACGAGCAGTACTTC. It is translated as CASSPEGGSYEQYF.

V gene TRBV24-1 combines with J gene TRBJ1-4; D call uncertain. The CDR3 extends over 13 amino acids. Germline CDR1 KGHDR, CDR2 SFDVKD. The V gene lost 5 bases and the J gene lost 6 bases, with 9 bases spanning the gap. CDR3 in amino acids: CATSGDVDEKLFF. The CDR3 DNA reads TGTGCCACCAGTGGAGACGTCGATGAAAAACTGTTTTTT.

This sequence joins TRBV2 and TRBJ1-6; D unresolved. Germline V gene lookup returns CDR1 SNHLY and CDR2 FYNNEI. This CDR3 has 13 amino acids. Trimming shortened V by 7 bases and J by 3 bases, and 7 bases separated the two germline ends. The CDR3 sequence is CASMTGYNSPLHF. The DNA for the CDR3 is TGTGCCAGCATGACGGGCTATAATTCACCCCTCCACTTT.

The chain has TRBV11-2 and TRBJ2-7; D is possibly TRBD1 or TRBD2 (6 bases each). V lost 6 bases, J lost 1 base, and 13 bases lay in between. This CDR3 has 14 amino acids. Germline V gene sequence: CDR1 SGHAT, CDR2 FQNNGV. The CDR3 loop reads CASRKGGISYEQYF. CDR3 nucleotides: TGTGCCAGCAGAAAGGGGGGCATTTCCTACGAGCAGTACTTC.

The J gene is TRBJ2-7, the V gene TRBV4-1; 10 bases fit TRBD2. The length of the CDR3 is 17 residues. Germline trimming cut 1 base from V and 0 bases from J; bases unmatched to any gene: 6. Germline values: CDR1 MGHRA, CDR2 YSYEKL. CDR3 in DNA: TGCGCCAGCAGCCAAGGGACCGGACTAGCGGCCTCCTACGAGCAGTACTTC. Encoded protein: CASSQGTGLAASYEQYF.

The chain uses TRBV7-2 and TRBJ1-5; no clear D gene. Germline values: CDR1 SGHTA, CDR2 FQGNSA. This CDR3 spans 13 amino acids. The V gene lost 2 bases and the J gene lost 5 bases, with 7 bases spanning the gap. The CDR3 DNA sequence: TGTGCCAGCAGCTTAAGGCTTGATCAGCCCCAGCATTTT. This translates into CASSLRLDQPQHF.

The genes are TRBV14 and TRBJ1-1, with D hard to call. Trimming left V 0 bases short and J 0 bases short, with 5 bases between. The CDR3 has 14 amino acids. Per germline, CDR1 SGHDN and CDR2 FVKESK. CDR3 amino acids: CASSQDAMNTEAFF. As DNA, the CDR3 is TGTGCCAGCAGCCAAGATGCAATGAACACTGAAGCTTTCTTT.

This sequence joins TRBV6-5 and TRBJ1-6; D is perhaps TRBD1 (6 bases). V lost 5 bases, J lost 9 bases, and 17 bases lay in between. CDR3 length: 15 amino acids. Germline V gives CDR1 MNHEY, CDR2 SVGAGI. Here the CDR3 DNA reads TGTGCCAGCAGTCTCCACAGGGAGACGCTTTCACCCCTCCACTTT. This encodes CASSLHRETLSPLHF.

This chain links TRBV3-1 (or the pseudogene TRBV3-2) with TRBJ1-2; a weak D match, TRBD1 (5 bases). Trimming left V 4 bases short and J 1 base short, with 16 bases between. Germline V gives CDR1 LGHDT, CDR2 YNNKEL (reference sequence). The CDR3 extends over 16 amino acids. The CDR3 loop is CASSRPGQVDNYGYTF. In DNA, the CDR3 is TGTGCCAGCAGCCGCCCAGGGCAGGTGGATAACTATGGCTACACCTTC.

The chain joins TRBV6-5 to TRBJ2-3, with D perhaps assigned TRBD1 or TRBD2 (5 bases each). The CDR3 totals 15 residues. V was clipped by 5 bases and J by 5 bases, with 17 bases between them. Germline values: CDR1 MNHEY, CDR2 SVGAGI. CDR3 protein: CASSPGTPQGDTQYF. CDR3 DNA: TGTGCCAGCAGTCCCGGGACGCCCCAGGGAGATACGCAGTATTTT.